This TCR beta chain emerged from a study of T cells in localized non-small cell lung cancer. Regarding the study as a whole: Clonality of T cells reached its maximum in uninvolved adjacent lung, surpassing tumor. Within adjacent lung there appeared a median around 55 of the top 100 tumor clones. Higher adjacent-lung clonality was associated with shorter survival.

As concerns this clone: Its antigen is still unknown.

TCRdb's table, derived via immunoSEQ multiplex PCR, lists solely in-frame clones and lacks some. The data show about 24,000 clones, roughly 80% seen once. The CDR3 has 12 amino acids. V gave up 3 bases and J gave up 5 bases, with 7 bases separating them. CDR1 and CDR2 (germline): MDHEN, SYDVKM. The sequencing used PBMCs, collected before any cancer treatment. The chain combines TRBV28 with TRBJ1-2, with unresolved D. The TCR originated in a man aged 40 to 70 with stage II lung adenocarcinoma. CDR3 sequence (DNA): TGTGCCAGCAGTTTTGAGTGGTATGGCTACACCTTC. Its translation: CASSFEWYGYTF.